Below, 11 T cell receptor beta chains from the same sample are listed, as sequenced in a study of T cells in Graves' hyperthyroidism and ophthalmopathy. The source material, RNA transcripts, was used to amplify TCR beta CDR3 regions. HTBI primers were the set used in a first-round RT-PCR of the TCR CDR3. TCRdb re-derived calls from the multiplex PCR reads in MiXCR, one entry per CDR3 protein. This sample has fewer than 750,000 distinct CDR3 sequences, with roughly 46% found just once. Source material: peripheral blood or thyroid tissue (not recorded which). Receptors were obtained from a woman under 30 with Graves' hyperthyroidism.

The V gene is TRBV6-4, the J gene TRBJ1-6; D uncertain. Looked up from germline, CDR1 is MRHNA and CDR2 is SNTAGT. V lost 4 bases and J 11 bases, leaving 18 bases between the germline ends. The CDR3 covers 15 residues. The CDR3 sequence is CASSVSAGGQAPLHF. The CDR3 DNA reads as TGTGCCAGCAGTGTCTCGGCGGGAGGTCAGGCACCCCTCCACTTT.

This clonotype showed up many times. The chain combines TRBV4-1 with TRBJ1-5, with D uncertain. V lost 4 bases, J lost 4 bases, and 14 bases lay in between. The germline V gene encodes CDR1 MGHRA and CDR2 YSYEKL. This CDR3 has 15 residues. The CDR3, as DNA: TGCGCCAGCAGCCCGGGCCGGGCGTATAATCAGCCCCAGCATTTT. It codes for CASSPGRAYNQPQHF.

J is TRBJ2-5 and V is TRBV18, with D maybe TRBD1 (6 bases). Germline V gene sequence: CDR1 KGHSH, CDR2 LQKENI. There are 15 residues in the CDR3. V lost 5 bases, J lost 4 bases, and 17 bases lay in between. In DNA form, the CDR3 reads TGTGCCAGCTCAAATCCTGACAGGCGGGCAGAGACCCAGTACTTC. Its translation: CASSNPDRRAETQYF.

The chain is built from TRBV2 and TRBJ1-6; no firm D call. CDR1 is SNHLY, CDR2 FYNNEI, per germline. The V gene lost 2 bases and the J gene lost 0 bases, with 5 bases spanning the gap. The CDR3 is 15 residues long. The CDR3 DNA follows: TGTGCCAGCAGTGAACGGGGCTCCTATAATTCACCCCTCCACTTT. Translation: CASSERGSYNSPLHF.

As for this clonotype: A much larger clone is a single base away; this may be a read error. The CDR3 carries no conserved terminal phenylalanine or tryptophan, so it likely arises from a read error. In nucleotides, the CDR3 is TGTGCCAGCAGCGGGGGTGGCTACGAGCAGTACCTC. Protein: CASSGGGYEQYL. J is TRBJ2-7 and V is TRBV7-2; D may be TRBD1 or TRBD2 (5 bases each). The CDR3 runs 12 residues. Trimming pared 5 bases from V and 3 bases from J, leaving 8 bases between. The V gene's germline CDR1 is SGHTA and CDR2 FQGNSA.

The V call is TRBV7-2, the J call TRBJ2-7; no clear D. The CDR3 is 15 residues long. Trimming took 5 bases from V and 7 from J, leaving 21 bases between them. The germline V gene has CDR1 SGHTA and CDR2 FQGNSA. The CDR3 region has the DNA TGTGCCAGCAGCGTCCGGGCAGACCTCTACAATGAGCAGTACTTC. Translating it yields CASSVRADLYNEQYF.

Comments on this clonotype: The junction differs from germline at one of its ends, possibly a read error. V usage is TRBV7-6 and J usage is TRBJ2-1; D is possibly TRBD2 (6 bases). CDR3 length equals 16 residues. Germline CDR1 reads SGHVS; CDR2 reads FNYEAQ. The CDR3 DNA sequence: TGCGCCAGCAGCCAAGATCCGGCGGGGTCCTACAATGAGCAGTTCTTC. Protein: CASSQDPAGSYNEQFF.

This clonotype came up many times. V usage is TRBV5-1 and J usage is TRBJ2-6; 7 bases are shared with TRBD2. The CDR3 runs 18 residues. Germline CDR1 SGHRS, CDR2 YFSETQ. J lost 2 bases, V lost 2 bases, and 10 bases had no gene match. As DNA, the CDR3 is TGCGCCAGCAGCTTCCCCCCGGGGCGGGGGACTGGGGCCAACGTCCTGACTTTC. Encoded protein: CASSFPPGRGTGANVLTF. The full variable domain, with the rest looked up from reference TRBV5-1 and TRBJ2-6, is KAGVTQTPRYLIKTRGQQVTLSCSPISGHRSVSWYQQTPGQGLQFLFEYFSETQRNKGNFPGRFSGRQFSNSRSEMNVSTLELGDSALYLCASSFPPGRGTGANVLTFGAGSRLTVL.

This clonotype was counted between two and nine times. The V call is TRBV5-1, the J call TRBJ2-2; TRBD2 aligns across 14 bases. The CDR3 covers 18 residues. The J segment lost 3 bases and the V segment lost 4 bases, leaving 8 bases of the junction unmatched. Germline V gene sequence: CDR1 SGHRS, CDR2 YFSETQ. CDR3 loop: CASSDSPGLAGDTGELFF. The CDR3 nucleotides are TGCGCCAGCAGCGACTCCCCGGGACTAGCGGGAGACACCGGGGAGCTGTTTTTT.

Many counts were recorded for this clonotype. J is TRBJ1-3 and V is TRBV7-9, with a possible D match to TRBD1 (6 bases). The CDR3 loop spans 14 amino acids. Trimming pared 5 bases from V and 3 bases from J, leaving 11 bases between. Germline loops: CDR1 SEHNR, CDR2 FQNEAQ (reference sequence). For the CDR3, the DNA is TGTGCCAGCAGCCCGGACAGTTATGGAAACACCATATATTTT. This translates into CASSPDSYGNTIYF.

The rearrangement joins TRBV2 to TRBJ1-2; D is unresolved. CDR1 is SNHLY and CDR2 is FYNNEI in the germline V gene. This CDR3 has 13 amino acids. V lost 7 bases and J lost 8, with 17 bases in between. The CDR3 sequence: CASNERYQGGYTF. The CDR3 DNA reads as TGTGCCAGCAATGAGCGGTACCAAGGAGGCTACACCTTC.